This T cell receptor (beta chain) comes out of a study of T-cell memory formation after mild COVID-19 (dated by TCRdb to the early 2020s). At the level of the whole study: Most TCR sequence clusters were specific to one of the two donors. T-cell clones expanding and contracting after mild COVID-19 in a couple of donors were tracked by longitudinal TCRalpha and TCRbeta repertoire sequencing. The cohort comprised two young, previously healthy adult volunteers, one female and one male. General conclusions and limits of the study: The detection of some responding clones in pre-infection memory suggests that pre-existing cross-reactive memory T cells joined the SARS-CoV-2 response. Whether the second-wave clones peaking on day 37 were SARS-CoV-2 specific was not confirmed. Contracting CD4+ clones were located mainly in the CM and EM memory subsets, whereas CD8+ clones were found to be enriched in EMRA. Clones contracting from day 15 to 85 had balanced CD4/CD8 phenotypes, while a second wave expanding from day 15 to 37 was biased towards CD4+. The study included only a couple of mild cases, and larger cohorts that include severe cases with pre-infection samples were judged to be necessary.

PBMCs were isolated by Ficoll-Paque density gradient centrifugation. Comment on this clonotype: It lacks a known antigen. There are no base qualities to consult, and no much larger clone falls within one base.

The CDR3 measures 14 amino acids from cysteine to phenylalanine. This entry keeps only the CDR3 DNA: 42 bases, framed from base 1. The V end gives up 6 bases and the J end 2 bases, leaving 5 bases in the junction not matched to a gene. For sequencing, an Illumina NovaSeq 6000 was employed. Using 5'RACE with constant-segment primers, TCRalpha and TCRbeta cDNA libraries were constructed, with sample barcodes and unique molecular identifiers added in the process. Trizol reagent was used to extract RNA from every sample. Library amplification was performed in two PCR steps, and a second sample barcode and Illumina TruSeq adapters were introduced in the second step. Sequencing of libraries was performed on an Illumina NovaSeq with 2 x 150 bp paired-end reads. From the authors' description of their analysis: With migec v1.2.7, reads were demultiplexed and then collapsed into UMI-guided consensus sequences. Using mixcr v2.1.11, the UMI consensuses were aligned to TRA and TRB V and J templates and assembled into clonotypes. Expanded or contracted clonotypes were those called significant by both edgeR and NoisET, with noise models trained on biological replicates. edgeR calls used a false discovery rate-adjusted p below 0.01 and a log2 fold-change threshold of 1. PCA with hierarchical clustering of max-normalized trajectories of the 1000 most abundant clonotypes was used as exploratory dynamics analysis. The CD4 or CD8 phenotype of responding clones was assigned using the separately sequenced CD4+ and CD8+ repertoires. The raw public data were reprocessed by TCRdb itself: fastp quality trimming at Q25, MiXCR clonotype calling, in-frame beta chains only. CDR3 protein duplicates are merged, each entry listing the most common genes and DNA. TCRdb assigned the V and J calls; the authors' analysis was not used. This sample gives hundreds of thousands of distinct CDR3 sequences in total; roughly 20% of them show up just once. Roughly 9.1% of the sample comes from the top ten.

The specimen sequenced was PBMCs or a T cell subset sorted from them (not recorded which). The clonotype was recovered from an adult woman who had mild COVID-19 (a few samples of this study predate the infection). The sample titles of this study are shuffled in the database, so cell type and time point are left out; the donor was told from shared clones. The chain employs TRBV12-3 or TRBV12-4 and TRBJ2-5; 8 central bases correspond to TRBD2. The nucleotides are TGTGCCAGCAGAGTCGGGACTAGACAAGAGACCCAGTACTTC. This yields the protein CASRVGTRQETQYF.